This passage covers 28 T cell receptor beta chains from one sample sequenced in a study of cytomegalovirus exposure and HLA in healthy donors. Primers: 60 Vbeta forward and 13 Jbeta reverse. TCRdb's copy holds only in-frame clones and misses some; the assay was immunoSEQ multiplex PCR. Seen here are 60,000 to 75,000 clones, roughly 80% observed once, and the top ten hold just under 3%. Sequenced material: PBMCs. These receptors all come from a woman in her thirties in good health and CMV-seronegative.

The chain carries TRBV28 and TRBJ2-5, with TRBD1 identical over 7 bases. Looked up from germline, CDR1 is MDHEN and CDR2 is SYDVKM. The CDR3 has 14 residues. The trim removed 5 bases at V and 5 bases at J, leaving 8 bases unmatched. CDR3 nucleotide sequence: TGTGCCAGCAGTGCCTACAGGGGCGGCGAGACCCAGTACTTC. Protein: CASSAYRGGETQYF. The complete variable domain, with remaining parts taken from reference TRBV28 and TRBJ2-5, reads DVKVTQSSRYLVKRTGEKVFLECVQDMDHENMFWYRQDPGLGLRLIYFSYDVKMKEKGDIPEGYSVSREKKERFSLILESASTNQTSMYLCASSAYRGGETQYFGPGTRLLVL.

This rearrangement joins TRBV9 to TRBJ1-1, with a possible D match to TRBD1 (5 bases). Germline V gene lookup returns CDR1 SGDLS and CDR2 YYNGEE. The CDR3 is 16 residues long. V lost 3 bases and J 4 bases, leaving 19 bases between the germline ends. CDR3 DNA sequence: TGTGCCAGCAGCGCCCTCCTCGCGGCCGGGGGCACTGAAGCTTTCTTT. It codes for CASSALLAAGGTEAFF.

This CDR3 is CASSGLAGGLNEQFF. The CDR3 coding sequence is TGTGCCAGCAGCGGTCTAGCGGGAGGTTTGAATGAGCAGTTCTTC. The rearrangement links TRBV9 to TRBJ2-1; 11 positions match TRBD2. The germline CDR1 and CDR2 sequences are SGDLS and YYNGEE. The CDR3 totals 15 residues. J gave up 7 bases and V 3 bases, and 6 bases lay outside the gene matches.

The rearrangement uses TRBV6-6 and TRBJ2-3; TRBD2 might be the D (6 bases). CDR1 MNHNY and CDR2 SVGAGI come from the germline V gene (reference sequence). Trimming pared 0 bases from V and 3 bases from J, leaving 7 bases between. This CDR3 has 14 amino acids. CDR3 nucleotide sequence: TGTGCCAGCAGTTACTCCGGGAGAACAGATACGCAGTATTTT. Translated: CASSYSGRTDTQYF.

V is TRBV6-6 and J is TRBJ1-1; maybe TRBD1 (6 bases). The V end was cut by 2 bases, the J end by 4 bases, with 14 bases between. The germline V gene encodes CDR1 MNHNY and CDR2 SVGAGI (reference sequence). CDR3 length: 15 amino acids. CDR3 in amino acids: CASSYGGGRVTEAFF. The CDR3 DNA is TGTGCCAGCAGTTACGGCGGGGGGCGGGTCACTGAAGCTTTCTTT.

This clone was seen a handful of times. This chain joins TRBV14 and TRBJ1-2; D is unresolved. This CDR3 has 15 residues. Germline values: CDR1 SGHDN, CDR2 FVKESK. V lost 1 base and J 8 bases, leaving 17 bases between the germline ends. In DNA, the CDR3 is TGTGCCAGCAGCCAAGCAGTTGGGAGTCGTAGGGGCTACACCTTC. Translation: CASSQAVGSRRGYTF. Using reference TRBV14 and TRBJ1-2 for the parts outside the CDR3, the full variable domain is EAGVTQFPSHSVIEKGQTVTLRCDPISGHDNLYWYRRVMGKEIKFLLHFVKESKQDESGMPNNRFLAERTGGTYSTLKVQPAELEDSGVYFCASSQAVGSRRGYTFGSGTRLTVV.

CDR3 nucleotides: TGTGCCAGCAGCTTGGGAAGGGCTAGCGGACACAATGAGCAGTTCTTC. It specifies CASSLGRASGHNEQFF. This sequence joins TRBV5-4 and TRBJ2-1; 7 bases are shared with TRBD2. Germline V gives CDR1 SGHNT, CDR2 YYREEE (reference sequence). The V gene end was trimmed by 0 bases and the J gene end by 5 bases; junction bases not matched to a gene: 8. The CDR3 spans 16 residues.

The chain links TRBV6-5 to TRBJ1-1, with a tentative D call TRBD1 (5 bases). Germline CDR1 reads MNHEY; CDR2 reads SVGAGI. V shed 2 bases and J shed 6 bases, with 7 bases lying between them. CDR3 length equals 12 residues. In nucleotides, the CDR3 is TGTGCCAGCAGTTACCAGGGATCTGAAGCTTTCTTT. Translation gives CASSYQGSEAFF.

The chain has TRBV29-1 and TRBJ1-2; D might be TRBD1 (6 bases). This CDR3 has 16 residues. Germline V gene sequence: CDR1 SQVTM, CDR2 ANQGSEA. V lost 6 bases to trimming and J lost 2 bases, with 22 bases between them. CDR3 sequence reads: CSVSPWGGRVNYGYTF. The CDR3 nucleotides are TGCAGCGTCTCTCCCTGGGGGGGCAGGGTGAACTATGGCTACACCTTC.

The genes are TRBV5-4 and TRBJ1-1, with 7 bases that match TRBD1. Germline V gives CDR1 SGHNT, CDR2 YYREEE (reference sequence). This CDR3 is 13 amino acids long. V shed 0 bases and J 8 bases; nucleotides not matched to a gene: 4. CDR3 coding DNA: TGTGCCAGCAGCTTGGGCCGGGACAGCGAAGCTTTCTTT. It yields the protein CASSLGRDSEAFF. Full variable domain (outside the CDR3, taken from reference TRBV5-4 and TRBJ1-1): ETGVTQSPTHLIKTRGQQVTLRCSSQSGHNTVSWYQQALGQGPQFIFQYYREEENGRGNFPPRFSGLQFPNYSSELNVNALELDDSALYLCASSLGRDSEAFFGQGTRLTVV.

The chain combines TRBV9 with TRBJ1-1; D ambiguous. V was pared by 1 base and J by 8 bases, with 12 bases between. The CDR3 covers 13 residues. Germline assignment: CDR1 SGDLS and CDR2 YYNGEE. The CDR3 DNA reads TGTGCCAGCAGCGTAACCCCGGAGGGCGAAGCTTTCTTT. This codes for CASSVTPEGEAFF. The entire variable domain, with the rest obtained from reference TRBV9 and TRBJ1-1, is as follows: DSGVTQTPKHLITATGQRVTLRCSPRSGDLSVYWYQQSLDQGLQFLIQYYNGEERAKGNILERFSAQQFPDLHSELNLSSLELGDSALYFCASSVTPEGEAFFGQGTRLTVV.

This clone was counted a few times. The V gene is TRBV30, the J gene TRBJ2-6; no definite D call. V lost 3 bases to trimming and J lost 0 bases, with 3 bases between them. In germline, CDR1 is GTSNPN, CDR2 SVGIG (reference sequence). The CDR3 spans 13 residues. The CDR3 region is CAWSSSGANVLTF. The CDR3 bases are TGTGCCTGGAGCAGCTCTGGGGCCAACGTCCTGACTTTC.

This clone was found a few times. The rearrangement links TRBV7-2 to TRBJ2-1, with TRBD2 identical over 14 bases. The trim removed 4 bases at V and 4 bases at J, leaving 3 bases unmatched. Germline loops: CDR1 SGHTA, CDR2 FQGNSA. This CDR3 spans 16 amino acids. CDR3 sequence reads: CASSSTSGGGYNEQFF. As DNA, the CDR3 is TGTGCCAGCAGCTCGACTAGCGGGGGGGGGTACAATGAGCAGTTCTTC. The complete variable domain, with remaining parts taken from reference TRBV7-2 and TRBJ2-1, reads GAGVSQSPSNKVTEKGKDVELRCDPISGHTALYWYRQSLGQGLEFLIYFQGNSAPDKSGLPSDRFSAERTGGSVSTLTIQRTQQEDSAVYLCASSSTSGGGYNEQFFGPGTRLTVL.

J is TRBJ2-1 and V is TRBV19; 13 bases align to TRBD2. The V segment lost 5 bases and the J segment 0 bases; nucleotides outside the gene matches: 4. CDR1 is LNHDA and CDR2 is SQIVND in the germline V gene (reference sequence). The CDR3 has 17 amino acids. CDR3 bases: TGTGCCAGTAGTGTACTAGCGGGGGGGACCTCCTACAATGAGCAGTTCTTC. Its protein is CASSVLAGGTSYNEQFF. The complete variable domain, with remaining parts taken from reference TRBV19 and TRBJ2-1, reads DGGITQSPKYLFRKEGQNVTLSCEQNLNHDAMYWYRQDPGQGLRLIYYSQIVNDFQKGDIAEGYSVSREKKESFPLTVTSAQKNPTAFYLCASSVLAGGTSYNEQFFGPGTRLTVL.

The chain links TRBV15 to TRBJ1-1, with a tentative D call TRBD1 (6 bases). CDR3 size: 14 residues. CDR1 is LNHNV and CDR2 is YYDKDF in the germline V gene (reference sequence). V lost 5 bases, J lost 4 bases, and 14 bases lay in between. The CDR3 loop is CATSGRGGGTEAFF. Written as DNA, the CDR3 is TGTGCCACCAGCGGACGGGGAGGGGGCACTGAAGCTTTCTTT.

The chain links TRBV12-5 to TRBJ2-3; 7 positions agree with TRBD2. Looked up from germline, CDR1 is LGHNT and CDR2 is FRNRAP. The CDR3 is 18 residues long. With 0 bases clipped from V and 4 bases from J, the junction kept 13 bases outside the gene matches. The CDR3 sequence: CASGLVRSGGVGADTQYF. CDR3 nucleotides: TGTGCTAGTGGTTTGGTACGGTCGGGAGGTGTTGGCGCAGATACGCAGTATTTT.

The chain is built from TRBV21-1 and TRBJ1-4. TRBV21-1 is given as a pseudogene. The CDR3 covers 17 residues. As DNA, the CDR3 is TGTGCCAGCAGCAAAGATCGGGGGGGGGCCGCCGGTGAAAAACTGTTTTTT. Translation: CASSKDRGGAAGEKLFF.

The chain couples TRBV6-5 to TRBJ1-1; 10 nucleotides match TRBD1. The CDR3 totals 15 residues. J gave up 5 bases and V 6 bases, and 9 bases lay outside the gene matches. Germline V lookup: CDR1 MNHEY, CDR2 SVGAGI. CDR3 region: CASRPFGTGVTEAFF. CDR3 sequence (DNA): TGTGCCAGCAGACCTTTTGGGACAGGGGTGACTGAAGCTTTCTTT.

This clone was seen a single time. This chain connects TRBV7-9 to TRBJ1-2, with D unclear. CDR3 length: 14 amino acids. Trimming left V 5 bases short and J 6 bases short, with 16 bases between. Germline values: CDR1 SEHNR, CDR2 FQNEAQ (reference sequence). CDR3 residues: CASSPAVSLHGYTF. Written as DNA, the CDR3 is TGTGCCAGCAGCCCAGCGGTTTCACTGCATGGCTACACCTTC.

V and J are TRBV18 and TRBJ1-2; 7 nucleotides line up with TRBD1. The CDR3 sequence is 14 residues long. The trim removed 3 bases at V and 2 bases at J, leaving 3 bases unmatched. Per germline, CDR1 KGHSH and CDR2 LQKENI. For the CDR3, the DNA is TGTGCCAGCTCACCGGGGACAGAGAACTATGGCTACACCTTC. Residues: CASSPGTENYGYTF.

The gene calls are TRBV5-3 and TRBJ2-1, with a tentative D call TRBD2 (5 bases). TRBV5-3 is an open reading frame whose function is uncertain. This CDR3 comprises 14 residues. V lost 5 bases and J lost 9, with 18 bases in between. CDR3 bases: TGTGCCAGAAGACCTCTGAGGGCTTTAGGTGAGCAGTTCTTC. Translation: CARRPLRALGEQFF.

The chain recombines TRBV11-2 with TRBJ1-4, with D possibly matching TRBD1 (5 bases). In germline, CDR1 is SGHAT, CDR2 FQNNGV. This CDR3 has 15 amino acids. Trimming cost V 4 bases and J 1 base, with 10 bases left between them. CDR3 coding DNA: TGTGCCAGCAGCTCCGGGGGGGAAACTAATGAAAAACTGTTTTTT. The encoded protein is CASSSGGETNEKLFF. Using reference TRBV11-2 and TRBJ1-4 for the parts outside the CDR3, the full variable domain is EAGVAQSPRYKIIEKRQSVAFWCNPISGHATLYWYQQILGQGPKLLIQFQNNGVVDDSQLPKDRFSAERLKGVDSTLKIQPAKLEDSAVYLCASSSGGETNEKLFFGSGTQLSVL.

The chain carries TRBV30 and TRBJ2-2; D is perhaps TRBD1 (5 bases). This CDR3 is built from 13 residues. V lost 0 bases, J lost 6 bases, and 8 bases lay in between. In germline, CDR1 is GTSNPN, CDR2 SVGIG (reference sequence). Here the CDR3 reads CAWSVQGAGELFF. DNA for the CDR3: TGTGCCTGGAGTGTACAAGGGGCCGGGGAGCTGTTTTTT.

The chain carries TRBV11-2 and TRBJ1-1; no definite D call. The length of the CDR3 is 15 residues. Germline-derived CDR1 and CDR2 are SGHAT and FQNNGV. Trimming removed 4 bases from V and 0 bases from J, with 12 bases in between. CDR3 sequence: CASSSFQAMNTEAFF. The CDR3 DNA reads as TGTGCCAGCAGCTCATTCCAGGCCATGAACACTGAAGCTTTCTTT.

The rearrangement joins TRBV6-1 to TRBJ1-2; 11 bases match TRBD1. This CDR3 has 14 amino acids. Unmatched junction bases numbered 3, after V lost 6 bases and J lost 3 bases. From germline, CDR1 is MNHNS and CDR2 SASEGT. The CDR3: CASRKGQGDYGYTF. The CDR3 DNA sequence: TGTGCCAGCAGAAAGGGACAGGGGGACTATGGCTACACCTTC.

J is TRBJ1-2 and V is TRBV4-1; possibly TRBD1 for D (6 bases). The CDR3 consists of 15 residues. Germline CDR1 reads MGHRA; CDR2 reads YSYEKL. V lost 4 bases and J 3 bases, leaving 15 bases between the germline ends. CDR3 protein: CASSLWTESDYGYTF. DNA of the CDR3: TGCGCCAGCAGCCTCTGGACAGAGAGTGACTATGGCTACACCTTC.

This clone was seen more than once but under ten times. The chain employs TRBV25-1 and TRBJ1-1, with D uncertain. V was cut by 3 bases and J by 1 base, with 6 bases left in between. This CDR3 is built from 13 residues. Germline V gene lookup returns CDR1 MGHDK and CDR2 SYGVNS. Here the CDR3 reads CASSEGANTEAFF. CDR3 nucleotide sequence: TGTGCCAGCAGTGAGGGCGCGAACACTGAAGCTTTCTTT.

The chain links TRBV6-5 to TRBJ2-7, with 11 bases aligning to TRBD2. J was trimmed by 2 bases and V by 0 bases; bases with no gene match: 0. Germline V lookup: CDR1 MNHEY, CDR2 SVGAGI. The CDR3 totals 15 residues. This chain's CDR3 is CASSYSTSGAYEQYF. CDR3 nucleotide sequence: TGTGCCAGCAGTTACTCGACTAGCGGGGCCTACGAGCAGTACTTC.